This T cell receptor beta chain is drawn from a study of PD-L1 blockade in urothelial cancer. Study in general: Starting in the mid-2010s, patients were given atezolizumab (1,200 mg intravenously every 3 weeks).

Some clones are missing from TCRdb's copy, which holds only in-frame ones; the method was immunoSEQ multiplex PCR. This sample yields approximately 120,000 clones, of which 86% are seen a single time; 2% to 2.5% belongs to the top ten. The CDR3 sequence is 15 residues long. J gave up 4 bases and V 7 bases, and 5 bases lay outside the gene matches. Germline CDR1 is LNHDA and CDR2 is SQIVND (reference sequence). Documented time point: peripheral blood 6 weeks after treatment start. Sample contribution per patient ranged from 1 to 8, covering pretreatment and on-treatment. The TCR comes from a man between 45 and 60 years old with urothelial cancer. The chain carries TRBV19 and TRBJ1-5, with 12 bases that match TRBD1. The starting material was PBMCs, obtained around atezolizumab (anti-PD-L1) treatment. CDR3 bases: TGTGCCAGTACCCGGGACAGGGGGCCGAATCAGCCCCAGCATTTT. Its translation is CASTRDRGPNQPQHF. Drawing the rest from reference TRBV19 and TRBJ1-5, the complete variable domain is DGGITQSPKYLFRKEGQNVTLSCEQNLNHDAMYWYRQDPGQGLRLIYYSQIVNDFQKGDIAEGYSVSREKKESFPLTVTSAQKNPTAFYLCASTRDRGPNQPQHFGDGTRLSIL.